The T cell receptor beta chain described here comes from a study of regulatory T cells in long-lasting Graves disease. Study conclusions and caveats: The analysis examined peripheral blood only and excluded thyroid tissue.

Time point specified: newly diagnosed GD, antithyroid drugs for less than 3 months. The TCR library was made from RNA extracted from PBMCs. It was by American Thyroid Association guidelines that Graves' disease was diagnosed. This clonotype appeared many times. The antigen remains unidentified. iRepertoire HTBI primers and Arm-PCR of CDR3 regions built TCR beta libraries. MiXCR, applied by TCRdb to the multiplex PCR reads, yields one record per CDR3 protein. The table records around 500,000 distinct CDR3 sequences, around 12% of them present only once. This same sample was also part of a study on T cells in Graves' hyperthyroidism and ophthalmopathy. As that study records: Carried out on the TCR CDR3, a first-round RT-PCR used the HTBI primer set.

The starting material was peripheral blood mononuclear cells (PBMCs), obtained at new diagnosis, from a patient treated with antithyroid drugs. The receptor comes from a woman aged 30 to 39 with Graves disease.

This CDR3 reads CASKRQGADSPLHF. As DNA, the CDR3 is TGTGCCAGCAAGAGACAGGGCGCGGATTCACCCCTCCACTTT. The rearrangement links TRBV10-3 to TRBJ1-6, with TRBD1 matching over 7 bases. Germline lookup yields CDR1 ENHRY and CDR2 SYGVKD. The CDR3 contains 14 residues. The junction had 11 bases not matched to a gene; V was cut back by 10 bases and J by 8 bases.